The entry below gives a single T cell receptor beta chain sequence along with its context. Synthetic templates analogous to TCR were spiked into all PCRs individually. Generated by immunoSEQ multiplex PCR, the TCRdb table keeps only in-frame clones and is missing some. The data contain about 24,000 clones, roughly nine tenths of them singletons. This sample was included in a study of PD-L1 blockade in urothelial cancer. The sequence derives from a middle-aged man with urothelial cancer. This specimen consisted of PBMCs, obtained around atezolizumab (anti-PD-L1) treatment.

This CDR3 reads CASSSPGASGNNEQFF. In nucleotides, the CDR3 is TGTGCCAGCAGTTCCCCGGGGGCTAGCGGAAACAATGAGCAGTTCTTC. V is TRBV27 and J is TRBJ2-1, with D tentatively TRBD2 (7 bases). Trimming left V 4 bases short and J 5 bases short, with 18 bases between. CDR3 length: 16 amino acids. Germline V lookup: CDR1 MNHEY, CDR2 SMNVEV (reference sequence).